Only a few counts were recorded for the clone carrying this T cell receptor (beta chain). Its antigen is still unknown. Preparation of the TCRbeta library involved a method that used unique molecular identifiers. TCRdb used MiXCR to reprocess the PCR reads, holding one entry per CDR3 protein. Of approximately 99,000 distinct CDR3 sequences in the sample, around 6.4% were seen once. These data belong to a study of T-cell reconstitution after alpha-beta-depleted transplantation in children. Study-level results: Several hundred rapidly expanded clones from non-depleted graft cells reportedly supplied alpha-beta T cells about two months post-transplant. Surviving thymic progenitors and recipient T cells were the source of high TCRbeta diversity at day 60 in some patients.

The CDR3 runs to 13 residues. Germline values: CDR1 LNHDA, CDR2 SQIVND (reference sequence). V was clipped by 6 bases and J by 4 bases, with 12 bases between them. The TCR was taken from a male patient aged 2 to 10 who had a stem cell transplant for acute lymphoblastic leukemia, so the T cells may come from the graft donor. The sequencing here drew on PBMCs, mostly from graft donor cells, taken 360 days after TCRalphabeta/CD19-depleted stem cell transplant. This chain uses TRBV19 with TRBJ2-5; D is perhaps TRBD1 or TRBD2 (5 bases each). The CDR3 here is CASSYGGLETQYF. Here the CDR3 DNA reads TGTGCCAGTAGCTATGGGGGATTAGAGACCCAGTACTTC.